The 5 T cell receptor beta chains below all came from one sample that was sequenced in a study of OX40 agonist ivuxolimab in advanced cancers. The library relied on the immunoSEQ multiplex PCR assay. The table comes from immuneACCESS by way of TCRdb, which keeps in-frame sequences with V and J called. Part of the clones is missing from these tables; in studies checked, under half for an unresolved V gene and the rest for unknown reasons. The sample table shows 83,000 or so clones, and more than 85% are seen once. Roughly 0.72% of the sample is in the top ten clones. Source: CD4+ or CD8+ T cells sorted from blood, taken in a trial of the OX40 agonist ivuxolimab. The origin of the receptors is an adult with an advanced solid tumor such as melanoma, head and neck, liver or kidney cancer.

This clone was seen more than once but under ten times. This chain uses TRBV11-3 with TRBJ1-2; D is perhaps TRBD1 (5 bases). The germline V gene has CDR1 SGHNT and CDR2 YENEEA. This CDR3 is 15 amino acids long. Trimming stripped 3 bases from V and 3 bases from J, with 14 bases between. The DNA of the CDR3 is TGTGCCAGCAGCTTTGGACTCGGGGCAGACTATGGCTACACCTTC. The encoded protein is CASSFGLGADYGYTF. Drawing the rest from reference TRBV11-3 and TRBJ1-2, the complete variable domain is EAGVVQSPRYKIIEKKQPVAFWCNPISGHNTLYWYLQNLGQGPELLIRYENEEAVDDSQLPKDRFSAERLKGVDSTLKIQPAELGDSAVYLCASSFGLGADYGYTFGSGTRLTVV.

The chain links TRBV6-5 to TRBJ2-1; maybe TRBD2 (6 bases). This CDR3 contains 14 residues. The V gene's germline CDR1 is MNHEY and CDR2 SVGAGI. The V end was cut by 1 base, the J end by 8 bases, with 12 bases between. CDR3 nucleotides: TGTGCCAGCAGTTACTTCCCGGAGGGCGATGAGCAGTTCTTC. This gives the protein CASSYFPEGDEQFF.

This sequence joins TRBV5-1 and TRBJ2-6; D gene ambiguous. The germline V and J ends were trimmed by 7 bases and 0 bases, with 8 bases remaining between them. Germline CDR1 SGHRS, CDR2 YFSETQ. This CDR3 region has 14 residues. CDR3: CASAIASGANVLTF. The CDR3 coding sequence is TGCGCCAGCGCCATAGCCTCTGGGGCCAACGTCCTGACTTTC.

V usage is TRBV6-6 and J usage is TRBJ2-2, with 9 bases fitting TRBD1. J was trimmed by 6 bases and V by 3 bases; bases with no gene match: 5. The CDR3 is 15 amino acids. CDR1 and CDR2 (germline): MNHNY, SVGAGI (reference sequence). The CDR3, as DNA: TGTGCCAGCAGTTATCGGACAGGGGACGCCGGGGAGCTGTTTTTT. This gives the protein CASSYRTGDAGELFF.

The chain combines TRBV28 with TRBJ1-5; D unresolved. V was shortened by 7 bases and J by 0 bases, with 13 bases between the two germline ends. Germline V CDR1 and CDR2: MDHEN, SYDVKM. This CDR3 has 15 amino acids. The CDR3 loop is CASTLFSVSNQPQHF. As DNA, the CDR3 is TGTGCCAGCACCCTATTCTCAGTTAGCAATCAGCCCCAGCATTTT.